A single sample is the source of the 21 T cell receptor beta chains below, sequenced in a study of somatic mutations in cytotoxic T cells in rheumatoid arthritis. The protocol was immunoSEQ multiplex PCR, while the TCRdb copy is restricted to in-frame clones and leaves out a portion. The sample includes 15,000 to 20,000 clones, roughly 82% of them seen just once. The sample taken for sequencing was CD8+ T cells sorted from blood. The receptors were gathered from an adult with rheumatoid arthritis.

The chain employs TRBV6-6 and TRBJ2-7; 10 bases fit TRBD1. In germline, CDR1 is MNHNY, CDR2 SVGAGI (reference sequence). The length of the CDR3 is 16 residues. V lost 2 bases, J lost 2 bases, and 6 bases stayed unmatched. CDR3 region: CASSYRPGQGTYEQYF. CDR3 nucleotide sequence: TGTGCCAGCAGTTACCGCCCGGGACAGGGGACCTACGAGCAGTACTTC.

CDR3 residues: CATTGGPAYEQYF. Here the CDR3 DNA reads TGTGCCACCACAGGGGGTCCCGCCTACGAGCAGTACTTC. The J gene is TRBJ2-7, the V gene TRBV27, with 8 bases identical to TRBD1. CDR3 length: 13 amino acids. Germline loops: CDR1 MNHEY, CDR2 SMNVEV (reference sequence). V lost 10 bases to trimming and J lost 2 bases; unmatched junction nucleotides: 7.

The CDR3 is CASLTVNTEAFF. DNA for the CDR3: TGTGCCAGTCTGACGGTGAACACTGAAGCTTTCTTT. This rearrangement joins TRBV19 to TRBJ1-1; no clear D. The germline CDR1 and CDR2 sequences are LNHDA and SQIVND (reference sequence). Trimming took 8 bases from V and 0 from J, leaving 7 bases between them. This CDR3 has 12 amino acids.

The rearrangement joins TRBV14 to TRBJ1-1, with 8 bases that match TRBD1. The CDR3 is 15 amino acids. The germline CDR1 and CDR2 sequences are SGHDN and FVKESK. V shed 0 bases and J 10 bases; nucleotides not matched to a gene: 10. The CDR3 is CASSQDYGRGLVAFF. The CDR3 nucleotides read TGTGCCAGCAGCCAAGACTACGGCAGGGGGCTTGTAGCTTTCTTT.

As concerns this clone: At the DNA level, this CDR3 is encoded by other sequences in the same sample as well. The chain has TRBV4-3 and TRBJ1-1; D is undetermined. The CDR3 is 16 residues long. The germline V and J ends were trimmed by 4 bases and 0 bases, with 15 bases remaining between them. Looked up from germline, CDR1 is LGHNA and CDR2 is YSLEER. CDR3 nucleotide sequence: TGCGCCAGCAGCCCTACGGGAGGGAGTTTGAACACTGAAGCTTTCTTT. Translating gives CASSPTGGSLNTEAFF.

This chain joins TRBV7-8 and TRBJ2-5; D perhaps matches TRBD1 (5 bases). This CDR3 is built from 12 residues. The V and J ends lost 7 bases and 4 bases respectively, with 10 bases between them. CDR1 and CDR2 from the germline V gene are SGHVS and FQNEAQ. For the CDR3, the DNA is TGTGCCAGCAAAGGGGTTCGAGAGACCCAGTACTTC. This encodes CASKGVRETQYF.

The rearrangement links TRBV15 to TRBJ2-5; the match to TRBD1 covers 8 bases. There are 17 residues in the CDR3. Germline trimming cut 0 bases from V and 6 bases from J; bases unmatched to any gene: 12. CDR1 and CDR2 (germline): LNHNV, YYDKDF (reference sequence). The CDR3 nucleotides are TGTGCCACCAGCAGAGATCCGGGGACAGGTCCGCGAAAGACCCAGTACTTC. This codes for CATSRDPGTGPRKTQYF. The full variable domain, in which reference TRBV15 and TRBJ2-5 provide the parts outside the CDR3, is DAMVIQNPRYQVTQFGKPVTLSCSQTLNHNVMYWYQQKSSQAPKLLFHYYDKDFNNEADTPDNFQSRRPNTSFCFLDIRSPGLGDTAMYLCATSRDPGTGPRKTQYFGPGTRLLVL.

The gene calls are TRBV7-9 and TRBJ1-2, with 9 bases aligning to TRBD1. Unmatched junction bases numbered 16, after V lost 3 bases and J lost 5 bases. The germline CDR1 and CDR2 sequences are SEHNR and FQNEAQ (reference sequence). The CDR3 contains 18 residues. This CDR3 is CASSFPSQQGASWYGYTF. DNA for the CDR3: TGTGCCAGCAGCTTCCCATCTCAACAGGGGGCCAGTTGGTATGGCTACACCTTC.

In nucleotides, the CDR3 is TGTGCCAGCAGCTGGGGACAGGGAAGCTACGAGCAGTACTTC. Protein sequence: CASSWGQGSYEQYF. J is TRBJ2-7 and V is TRBV7-9; 9 bases are shared with TRBD1. Germline trimming cut 4 bases from V and 3 bases from J; bases unmatched to any gene: 4. CDR3 length: 14 residues. Germline-derived CDR1 and CDR2 are SEHNR and FQNEAQ (reference sequence).

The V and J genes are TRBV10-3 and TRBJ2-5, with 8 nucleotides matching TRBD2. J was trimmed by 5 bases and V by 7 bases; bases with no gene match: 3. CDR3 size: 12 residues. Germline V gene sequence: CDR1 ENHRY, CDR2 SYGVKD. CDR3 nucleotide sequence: TGTGCCATCACCCGGGAGGGGGAGACCCAGTACTTC. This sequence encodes CAITREGETQYF.

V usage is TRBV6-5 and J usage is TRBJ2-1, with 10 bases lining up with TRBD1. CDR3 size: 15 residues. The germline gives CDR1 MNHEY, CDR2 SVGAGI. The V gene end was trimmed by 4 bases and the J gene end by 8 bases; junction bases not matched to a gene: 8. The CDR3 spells CASSSTGTGADEQFF. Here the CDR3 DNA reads TGTGCCAGCAGTTCAACCGGGACAGGGGCTGATGAGCAGTTCTTC.

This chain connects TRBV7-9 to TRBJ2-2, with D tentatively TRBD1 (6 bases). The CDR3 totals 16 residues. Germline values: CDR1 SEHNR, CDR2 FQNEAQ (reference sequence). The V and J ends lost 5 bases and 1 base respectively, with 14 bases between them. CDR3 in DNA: TGTGCCAGCAGCCCCCCGACAGGAGTGAACACCGGGGAGCTGTTTTTT. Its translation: CASSPPTGVNTGELFF.

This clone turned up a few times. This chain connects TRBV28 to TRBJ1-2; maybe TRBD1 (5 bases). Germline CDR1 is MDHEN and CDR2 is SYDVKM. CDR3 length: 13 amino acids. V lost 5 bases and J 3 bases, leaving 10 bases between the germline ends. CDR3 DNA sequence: TGTGCCAGCAGTCCCTCGGGGGACTATGGCTACACCTTC. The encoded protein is CASSPSGDYGYTF.

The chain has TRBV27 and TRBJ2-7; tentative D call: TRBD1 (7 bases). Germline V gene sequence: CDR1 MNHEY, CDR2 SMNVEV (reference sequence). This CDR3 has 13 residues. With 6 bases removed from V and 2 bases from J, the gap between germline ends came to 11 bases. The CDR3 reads CASSRGRTYEQYF. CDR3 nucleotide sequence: TGTGCCAGCAGCAGGGGGAGGACCTACGAGCAGTACTTC.

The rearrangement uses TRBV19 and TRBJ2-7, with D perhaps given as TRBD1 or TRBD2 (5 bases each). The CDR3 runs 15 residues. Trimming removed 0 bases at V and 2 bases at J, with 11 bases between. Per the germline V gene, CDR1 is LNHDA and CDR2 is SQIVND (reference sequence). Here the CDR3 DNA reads TGTGCCAGTAGTATAGATACCGGGGCAGCCTACGAGCAGTACTTC. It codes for CASSIDTGAAYEQYF. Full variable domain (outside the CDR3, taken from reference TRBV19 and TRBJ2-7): DGGITQSPKYLFRKEGQNVTLSCEQNLNHDAMYWYRQDPGQGLRLIYYSQIVNDFQKGDIAEGYSVSREKKESFPLTVTSAQKNPTAFYLCASSIDTGAAYEQYFGPGTRLTVT.

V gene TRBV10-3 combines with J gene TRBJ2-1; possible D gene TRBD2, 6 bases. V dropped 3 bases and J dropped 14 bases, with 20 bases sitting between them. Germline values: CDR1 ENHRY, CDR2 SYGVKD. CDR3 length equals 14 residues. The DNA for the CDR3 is TGTGCCATCAGTGAATTCGGGTCGGGAGAGGATAAGTTCTTC. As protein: CAISEFGSGEDKFF.

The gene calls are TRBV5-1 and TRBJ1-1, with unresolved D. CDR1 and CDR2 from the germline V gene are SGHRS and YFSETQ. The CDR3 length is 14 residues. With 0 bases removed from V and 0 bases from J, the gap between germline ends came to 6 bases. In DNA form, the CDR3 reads TGCGCCAGCAGCTTGGGACTCCTGAACACTGAAGCTTTCTTT. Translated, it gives CASSLGLLNTEAFF. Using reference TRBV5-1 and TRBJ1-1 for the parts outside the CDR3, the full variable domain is KAGVTQTPRYLIKTRGQQVTLSCSPISGHRSVSWYQQTPGQGLQFLFEYFSETQRNKGNFPGRFSGRQFSNSRSEMNVSTLELGDSALYLCASSLGLLNTEAFFGQGTRLTVV.

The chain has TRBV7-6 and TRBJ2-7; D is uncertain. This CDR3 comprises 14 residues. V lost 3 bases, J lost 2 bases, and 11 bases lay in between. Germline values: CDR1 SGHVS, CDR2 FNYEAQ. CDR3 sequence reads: CASSFEQTTYEQYF. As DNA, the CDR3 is TGTGCCAGCAGCTTCGAACAGACAACCTACGAGCAGTACTTC. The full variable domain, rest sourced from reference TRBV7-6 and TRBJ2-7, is GAGVSQSPRYKVTKRGQDVALRCDPISGHVSLYWYRQALGQGPEFLTYFNYEAQQDKSGLPNDRFSAERPEGSISTLTIQRTEQRDSAMYRCASSFEQTTYEQYFGPGTRLTVT.

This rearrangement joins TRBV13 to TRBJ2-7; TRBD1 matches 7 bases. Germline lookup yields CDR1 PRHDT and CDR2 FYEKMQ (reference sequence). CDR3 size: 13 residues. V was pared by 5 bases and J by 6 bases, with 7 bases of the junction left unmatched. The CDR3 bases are TGTGCCAGCAGCGGTCAGACAGGGTCCGAGCAGTACTTC. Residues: CASSGQTGSEQYF.

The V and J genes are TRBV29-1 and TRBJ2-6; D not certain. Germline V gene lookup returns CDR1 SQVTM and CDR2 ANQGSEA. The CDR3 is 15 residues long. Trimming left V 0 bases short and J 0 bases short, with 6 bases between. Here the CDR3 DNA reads TGCAGCGTTGAAGATGGAAGCTCTGGGGCCAACGTCCTGACTTTC. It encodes CSVEDGSSGANVLTF.

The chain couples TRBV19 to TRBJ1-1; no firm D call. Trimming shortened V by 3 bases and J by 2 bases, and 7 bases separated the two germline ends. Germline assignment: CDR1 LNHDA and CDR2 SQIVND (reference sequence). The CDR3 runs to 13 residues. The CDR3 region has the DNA TGTGCCAGTAGTATTAGGTACAACACTGAAGCTTTCTTT. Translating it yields CASSIRYNTEAFF.